This T cell receptor (beta chain) was documented in a study of beta chain features in type 1 diabetes. Study-wide results and limits: Among patients with Type 1 diabetes, TCRB CDR3s were moderately but significantly shorter in every one of the four CD4+ subsets.

This clone was counted between two and nine times. As yet, its antigen is unknown. Expressed TCRB transcripts were sequenced after all isolated RNA was converted to cDNA. About 3.7 million reads per sample were averaged for naive, central memory and regulatory samples. The method was immunoSEQ multiplex PCR; TCRdb's version includes in-frame clones alone and lacks a portion of them. Here the sample spans 680,000 or so clones, roughly an eighth being singletons. Heparinised blood was drawn once per donor, averaging around 120 mL. V gave up 5 bases and J gave up 5 bases, with 15 bases separating them. This CDR3 contains 14 residues. The germline V gene encodes CDR1 SGHTA and CDR2 FQGNSA.

Sequenced material: naive CD4+ T cells from blood. This receptor was taken from a man aged 18 to 30 with type 1 diabetes. V gene TRBV7-2 combines with J gene TRBJ1-2; D possibly corresponds to TRBD1 (6 bases). The DNA of the CDR3 is TGTGCCAGCAGCCCTTACGGACAGCCTTATGGCTACACCTTC. Protein: CASSPYGQPYGYTF.